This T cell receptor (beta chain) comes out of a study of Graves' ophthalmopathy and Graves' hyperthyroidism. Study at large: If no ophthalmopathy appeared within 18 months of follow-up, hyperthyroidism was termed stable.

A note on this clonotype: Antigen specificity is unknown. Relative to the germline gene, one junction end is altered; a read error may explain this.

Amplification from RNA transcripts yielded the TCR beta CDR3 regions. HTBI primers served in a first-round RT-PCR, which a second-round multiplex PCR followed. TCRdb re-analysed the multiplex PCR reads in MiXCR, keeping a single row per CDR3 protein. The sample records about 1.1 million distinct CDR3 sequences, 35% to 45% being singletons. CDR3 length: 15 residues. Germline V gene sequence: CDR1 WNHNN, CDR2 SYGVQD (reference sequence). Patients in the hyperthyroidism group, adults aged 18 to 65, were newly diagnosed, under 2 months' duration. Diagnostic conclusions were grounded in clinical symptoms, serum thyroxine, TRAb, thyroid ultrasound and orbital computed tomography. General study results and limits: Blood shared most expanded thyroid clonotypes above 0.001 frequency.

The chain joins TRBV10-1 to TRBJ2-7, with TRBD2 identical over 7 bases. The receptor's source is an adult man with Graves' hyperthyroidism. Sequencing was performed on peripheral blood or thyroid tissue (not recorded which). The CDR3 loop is CVSSLKAGLFYEQYF. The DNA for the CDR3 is TGCGTCAGCAGCCTTAAAGCGGGGCTGTTCTACGAGCAGTACTTC.